Listed below are T cell receptor beta chains from one sample, sequenced in a study of blood T cell repertoires in COVID-19. Data came from immunoSEQ multiplex PCR; TCRdb stores just in-frame clones and leaves some out. The repertoire holds about 300,000 clones, with approximately 85% as singletons. Sequencing was performed on peripheral blood. The receptors were gathered from a woman in her forties or fifties with acute or convalescent COVID-19. Both conserved end residues are part of each CDR3. D genes are given only for firm matches. Clone sizes are given selectively: once, few, many, or a class where the clone is expanded.

V,J,D,size,DNA,CDR3
TRBV15,TRBJ2-7,TRBD2,.,TGTGCCACCAGCAATCCTGGACTAGCGGATCCCTACGAGCAGTACTTC,CATSNPGLADPYEQYF
TRBV5-1,TRBJ2-7,TRBD1,.,TGCGCCAGCAGCTTGGTGGGACAGGGGTCCGAGCAGTACTTC,CASSLVGQGSEQYF
TRBV28,TRBJ2-5,TRBD1,.,TGTGCCAGCAGCTCCGGGACAGGGAAAGAGACCCAGTACTTC,CASSSGTGKETQYF
TRBV7-8,TRBJ2-3,.,once,TGTGCCAGCAGCTTTGTCGCAGACTCAGATACGCAGTATTTT,CASSFVADSDTQYF
TRBV24-1,TRBJ2-4,TRBD1,.,TGTGCCACCAGTGATTTACAGGGGCGGAATCAGTACTTC,CATSDLQGRNQYF
TRBV28,TRBJ1-4,TRBD1,.,TGTGCCAGCAGCTCCGGGACAGAAGCCGAAAAACTGTTTTTT,CASSSGTEAEKLFF
TRBV28,TRBJ1-6,.,.,TGTGCCAGCAGTTTATACAGGGAAAATTCACCCCTCCACTTT,CASSLYRENSPLHF
TRBV7-9,TRBJ2-2,TRBD2,.,TGTGCCAGCAGACCGCCCGCGGGAGGGTATACCGGGGAGCTGTTTTTT,CASRPPAGGYTGELFF
TRBV18,TRBJ1-1,.,few,TGTGCCAGCTCACCCGCCATAATCGGGGTGTGGAGCACTGAAGCTTTCTTT,CASSPAIIGVWSTEAFF
TRBV7-4,TRBJ1-3,TRBD1,once,TGTGCCAGCAGCCCCTTGATGACTACGACAGGGTCGGCTGGAAACACCATATATTTT,CASSPLMTTTGSAGNTIYF
TRBV28,TRBJ1-5,.,.,TGTGCCAGCAACGGTCAGGGTTATCAGCCCCAGCATTTT,CASNGQGYQPQHF
TRBV18,TRBJ1-1,TRBD1,.,TGTGCCGCGTTAGGACAGGGGCGATACGTGAACACTGAAGCTTTCTTT,CAALGQGRYVNTEAFF
TRBV5-8,TRBJ2-3,TRBD2,once,TGTGCCAGCAGCCCCGGGGGGGTAGGTGGCACAGATACGCAGTATTTT,CASSPGGVGGTDTQYF
TRBV5-1,TRBJ2-1,.,.,TGCGCCAGCAGCTTACCACACACTAGCCGGGGTACGGGGGATTACAATGAGCAGTTCTTC,CASSLPHTSRGTGDYNEQFF
TRBV15,TRBJ1-2,TRBD1,.,TGTGCCACCAGCAGGGGACAGGGAAACTATGGCTACACCTTC,CATSRGQGNYGYTF
TRBV27,TRBJ2-1,.,.,TGTGCCAGCAGTTTATTGGCCACTACTGACAATGAGCAGTTCTTC,CASSLLATTDNEQFF